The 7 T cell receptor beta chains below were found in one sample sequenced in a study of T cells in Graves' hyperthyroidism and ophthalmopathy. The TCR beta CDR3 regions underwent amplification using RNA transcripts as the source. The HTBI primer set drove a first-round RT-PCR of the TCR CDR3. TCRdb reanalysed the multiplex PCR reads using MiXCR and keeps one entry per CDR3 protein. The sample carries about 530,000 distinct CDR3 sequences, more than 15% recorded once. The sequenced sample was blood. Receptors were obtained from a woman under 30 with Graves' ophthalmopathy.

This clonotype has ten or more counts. The CDR3 sequence is CASSQEGASNQPQHF. CDR3 DNA: TGTGCCAGCAGCCAAGAGGGCGCTAGCAATCAGCCCCAGCATTTT. This chain uses TRBV3-1 with TRBJ1-5; no clear D gene. The CDR3 length is 15 residues. Deletions cut 0 bases from V and 0 bases from J, with 6 bases between. CDR1 is LGHDT and CDR2 is YNNKEL in the germline V gene (reference sequence).

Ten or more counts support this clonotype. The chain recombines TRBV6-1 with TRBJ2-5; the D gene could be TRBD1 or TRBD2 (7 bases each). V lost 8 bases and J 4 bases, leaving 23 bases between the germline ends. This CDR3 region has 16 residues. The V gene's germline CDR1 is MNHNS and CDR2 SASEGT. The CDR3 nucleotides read TGTGCCAGCTCCTCAGGGGGGGACCGGACCGGAGAGACCCAGTACTTC. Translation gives CASSSGGDRTGETQYF.

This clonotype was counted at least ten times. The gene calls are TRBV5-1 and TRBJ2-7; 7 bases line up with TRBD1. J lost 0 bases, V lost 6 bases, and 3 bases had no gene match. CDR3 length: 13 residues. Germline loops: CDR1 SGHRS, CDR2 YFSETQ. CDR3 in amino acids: CASNRDSSYEQYF. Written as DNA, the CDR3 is TGCGCCAGCAACCGGGACAGCTCCTACGAGCAGTACTTC.

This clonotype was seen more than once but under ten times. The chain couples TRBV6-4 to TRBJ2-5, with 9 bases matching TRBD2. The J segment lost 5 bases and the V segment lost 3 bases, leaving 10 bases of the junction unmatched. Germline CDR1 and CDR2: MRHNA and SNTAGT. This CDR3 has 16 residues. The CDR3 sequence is CASSEGRGGRLETQYF. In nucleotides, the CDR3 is TGTGCCAGCAGTGAGGGGCGGGGGGGCCGATTGGAGACCCAGTACTTC.

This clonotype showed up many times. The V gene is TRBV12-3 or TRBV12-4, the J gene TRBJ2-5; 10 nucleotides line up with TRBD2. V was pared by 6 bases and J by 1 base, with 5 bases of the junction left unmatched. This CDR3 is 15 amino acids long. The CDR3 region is CASSPSGRAQETQYF. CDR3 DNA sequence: TGTGCCAGCAGCCCAAGCGGGAGGGCCCAAGAGACCCAGTACTTC.

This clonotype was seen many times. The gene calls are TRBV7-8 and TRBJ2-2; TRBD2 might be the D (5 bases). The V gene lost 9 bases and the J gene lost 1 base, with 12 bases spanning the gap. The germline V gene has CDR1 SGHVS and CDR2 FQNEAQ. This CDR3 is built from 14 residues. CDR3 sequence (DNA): TGTGCCAGTAGTACGGGAATGAACACCGGGGAGCTGTTTTTT. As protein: CASSTGMNTGELFF.

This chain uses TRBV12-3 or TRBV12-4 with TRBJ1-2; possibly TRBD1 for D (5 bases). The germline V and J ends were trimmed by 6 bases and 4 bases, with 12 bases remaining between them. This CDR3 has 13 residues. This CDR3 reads CASSSGNVYGYTF. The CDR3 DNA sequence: TGTGCCAGCAGCTCAGGGAACGTCTATGGCTACACCTTC.